These 29 T cell receptor beta chains were sequenced from one sample in a study of cytomegalovirus exposure and HLA in healthy donors. Generated by immunoSEQ multiplex PCR, the TCRdb table keeps only in-frame clones and is missing some. The sample has some 170,000 clones; 70% to 90% are singletons. The specimen sequenced was PBMCs. These receptors all come from a man aged 30 to 45 in good health and CMV-seropositive.

The chain links TRBV5-4 to TRBJ2-6; the D gene is possibly TRBD1 (6 bases). CDR1 and CDR2 (germline): SGHNT, YYREEE (reference sequence). V was trimmed by 2 bases and J by 1 base, leaving 19 bases between them. This CDR3 comprises 19 residues. The CDR3 DNA is TGTGCCAGCAGCTTTGACCCAAGACAGGTCTGGTCTGGGGCCAACGTCCTGACTTTC. It translates to CASSFDPRQVWSGANVLTF.

The chain uses TRBV6-1 and TRBJ2-5; maybe TRBD2 (5 bases). Trimming stripped 2 bases from V and 1 base from J, with 14 bases between. CDR1 is MNHNS and CDR2 is SASEGT in the germline V gene. The CDR3 has 16 residues. The CDR3 DNA is TGTGCCAGCAGTGAAAGTCCGAGAGGGAGCCAAGAGACCCAGTACTTC. It yields the protein CASSESPRGSQETQYF.

The gene calls are TRBV7-2 and TRBJ2-5, with D unclear. The CDR3 sequence is 15 residues long. Trimming took 1 base from V and 1 from J, leaving 10 bases between them. Germline CDR1 SGHTA, CDR2 FQGNSA. CDR3 sequence: CASSLVTVSQETQYF. DNA for the CDR3: TGTGCCAGCAGCTTAGTTACGGTATCCCAAGAGACCCAGTACTTC.

V and J are TRBV7-2 and TRBJ2-7, with a possible D match to TRBD2 (5 bases). CDR1 is SGHTA, CDR2 FQGNSA, per germline. The CDR3 length is 13 residues. V was trimmed by 4 bases and J by 3 bases, leaving 10 bases between them. CDR3 protein: CASSSGLSYEQYF. Written as DNA, the CDR3 is TGTGCCAGCAGCTCCGGACTGAGCTACGAGCAGTACTTC. Complete variable domain (other parts from reference TRBV7-2 and TRBJ2-7): GAGVSQSPSNKVTEKGKDVELRCDPISGHTALYWYRQSLGQGLEFLIYFQGNSAPDKSGLPSDRFSAERTGGSVSTLTIQRTQQEDSAVYLCASSSGLSYEQYFGPGTRLTVT.

This clone was picked up one time. The chain combines TRBV11-2 with TRBJ1-1, with D maybe TRBD1 (5 bases). The CDR3 is 18 residues long. With 1 base removed from V and 1 base from J, the gap between germline ends came to 19 bases. Germline V lookup: CDR1 SGHAT, CDR2 FQNNGV. Written as DNA, the CDR3 is TGTGCCAGCAGCTTAGGAGGGAGGGACGGACGGTGGAACACTGAAGCTTTCTTT. This sequence encodes CASSLGGRDGRWNTEAFF.

The chain recombines TRBV4-1 with TRBJ2-7; 14 positions match TRBD2. The CDR3 covers 18 residues. Germline CDR1 reads MGHRA; CDR2 reads YSYEKL. The junction had 8 bases not matched to a gene; V was cut back by 1 base and J by 3 bases. Here the CDR3 reads CASSQGRLAGGRNYEQYF. CDR3 in DNA: TGCGCCAGCAGCCAAGGCCGACTAGCGGGGGGGAGGAACTACGAGCAGTACTTC.

The chain employs TRBV9 and TRBJ2-7; D remains unclear. Germline values: CDR1 SGDLS, CDR2 YYNGEE. The CDR3 has 14 residues. V gave up 4 bases and J gave up 5 bases, with 16 bases separating them. CDR3 nucleotides: TGTGCCAGCAGCCCTTGGGCAGGTTCCGACGAGCAGTACTTC. Translated, it gives CASSPWAGSDEQYF.

This chain joins TRBV14 and TRBJ2-7; D is perhaps TRBD2 (7 bases). With 4 bases removed from V and 3 bases from J, the gap between germline ends came to 16 bases. The CDR3 extends over 15 amino acids. Germline lookup yields CDR1 SGHDN and CDR2 FVKESK. The CDR3 region has the DNA TGTGCCAGCAGCCTAGGGGGGGGGTCCCACTACGAGCAGTACTTC. This sequence encodes CASSLGGGSHYEQYF.

The DNA for the CDR3 is TGTGCCAGCAGTGACCTGGGGACTACTAACACCGGGGAGCTGTTTTTT. Protein sequence: CASSDLGTTNTGELFF. The rearrangement joins TRBV6-4 to TRBJ2-2, with 7 bases fitting TRBD2. The CDR3 has 16 amino acids. Per germline, CDR1 MRHNA and CDR2 SNTAGT. Trimming took 2 bases from V and 2 from J; bases not matched to a gene: 5.

In DNA form, the CDR3 reads TGTGCCAGCAGCTTATTAGAGTACGAGCAGTACTTC. The encoded protein is CASSLLEYEQYF. J is TRBJ2-7 and V is TRBV7-2; D is uncertain. V shed 2 bases and J shed 4 bases, with 6 bases lying between them. The CDR3 length is 12 residues. Germline-derived CDR1 and CDR2 are SGHTA and FQGNSA.

The chain has TRBV7-9 and TRBJ1-5; 8 bases line up with TRBD1. CDR1 is SEHNR and CDR2 is FQNEAQ in the germline V gene (reference sequence). The trim removed 1 base at V and 7 bases at J, leaving 6 bases unmatched. The CDR3 covers 15 residues. In DNA, the CDR3 is TGTGCCAGCAGCTTAGGGACAGGGATTTTCCAGCCCCAGCATTTT. Its protein product is CASSLGTGIFQPQHF.

The chain uses TRBV6-5 and TRBJ2-3; TRBD1 matches 7 bases. CDR3 length: 15 amino acids. Looked up from germline, CDR1 is MNHEY and CDR2 is SVGAGI. V lost 7 bases to trimming and J lost 1 base; unmatched junction nucleotides: 8. CDR3 DNA sequence: TGTGCCAGCACCCTCGACAGGGACCGCACAGATACGCAGTATTTT. As protein: CASTLDRDRTDTQYF.

J is TRBJ1-2 and V is TRBV7-9; perhaps TRBD1 as D (5 bases). The CDR3 length is 12 residues. In germline, CDR1 is SEHNR, CDR2 FQNEAQ (reference sequence). V gave up 5 bases and J gave up 4 bases, with 8 bases separating them. CDR3 region: CASSPDSYGYTF. The CDR3 coding sequence is TGTGCCAGCAGCCCCGACAGCTATGGCTACACCTTC.

This sequence joins TRBV13 and TRBJ1-2; D remains unclear. The CDR3 is 12 residues long. Trimming took off 0 bases at V and 5 bases at J, with 4 bases between the two ends. Germline CDR1 reads PRHDT; CDR2 reads FYEKMQ (reference sequence). For the CDR3, the DNA is TGTGCCAGCAGCTTAGGTCAGTATGGCTACACCTTC. Amino acids: CASSLGQYGYTF.

This clone was detected only a few times. The chain is built from TRBV13 and TRBJ2-7, with 11 nucleotides matching TRBD2. V was pared by 4 bases and J by 0 bases, with 5 bases of the junction left unmatched. CDR1 and CDR2 from the germline V gene are PRHDT and FYEKMQ (reference sequence). CDR3 length equals 16 residues. CDR3 sequence: CASSSSSGGSSYEQYF. The CDR3 DNA reads TGTGCCAGCAGCTCATCTAGCGGGGGGAGCTCCTACGAGCAGTACTTC.

The V call is TRBV6-1, the J call TRBJ1-2, with a possible D match to TRBD1 (6 bases). Germline CDR1 reads MNHNS; CDR2 reads SASEGT. Trimming took 4 bases from V and 0 from J, leaving 18 bases between them. The CDR3 totals 17 residues. Here the CDR3 reads CASSVPLWTVTNYGYTF. CDR3 DNA sequence: TGTGCCAGCAGTGTCCCCCTATGGACAGTAACTAACTATGGCTACACCTTC.

The J gene is TRBJ2-1, the V gene TRBV7-2; the match to TRBD1 covers 7 bases. The CDR3 length is 18 residues. V trimming: 5 bases; J trimming: 12 bases; junction bases outside the gene matches: 25. From germline, CDR1 is SGHTA and CDR2 FQGNSA. The CDR3 DNA reads TGTGCCAGCAGCGGGATTACAGGGGATTTTGTGTCGGTCGGGGCGCAGTTCTTC. This codes for CASSGITGDFVSVGAQFF.

This sequence joins TRBV29-1 and TRBJ2-1; TRBD2 matches 7 bases. Germline V gives CDR1 SQVTM, CDR2 ANQGSEA. V was pared by 5 bases and J by 6 bases, with 7 bases of the junction left unmatched. The CDR3 sequence is 13 residues long. CDR3 protein: CSVRLPGGNEQFF. The CDR3 DNA follows: TGCAGCGTTAGACTCCCGGGGGGCAATGAGCAGTTCTTC.

The rearrangement joins TRBV5-6 to TRBJ2-5; 8 bases match TRBD2. In germline, CDR1 is SGHDT, CDR2 YYEEEE. V was pared by 2 bases and J by 10 bases, with 7 bases of the junction left unmatched. CDR3 length: 13 amino acids. The CDR3 sequence: CASSLGGTRSQYF. DNA for the CDR3: TGTGCCAGCAGCTTAGGGGGGACTAGGAGCCAGTACTTC.

Here the CDR3 DNA reads TGCGCCAGCAGCCAAGAAGTAGGAGGTACCCAGTACTTC. Translating it yields CASSQEVGGTQYF. The chain is built from TRBV4-3 and TRBJ2-5; a possible D gene is TRBD2 (5 bases). V was shortened by 0 bases and J by 8 bases, with 10 bases between the two germline ends. This CDR3 has 13 residues. Germline CDR1 LGHNA, CDR2 YSLEER.

The chain employs TRBV19 and TRBJ1-6; D uncertain. CDR3 length: 15 residues. The V end lost 7 bases, the J end lost 0 bases, and 10 bases lay between the germline ends. In germline, CDR1 is LNHDA, CDR2 SQIVND (reference sequence). CDR3 region: CASTSMSSYNSPLHF. Written as DNA, the CDR3 is TGTGCCAGTACCTCGATGAGCTCCTATAATTCACCCCTCCACTTT.

This clone was seen only once. This chain connects TRBV18 to TRBJ1-1; 9 bases are a match to TRBD1. The J segment lost 1 base and the V segment lost 4 bases, leaving 13 bases of the junction unmatched. This CDR3 contains 18 residues. CDR1 and CDR2 from the germline V gene are KGHSH and LQKENI. This CDR3 is CASSLAIKDRGRNTEAFF. The DNA for the CDR3 is TGTGCCAGCTCACTAGCCATTAAGGACAGGGGCCGGAACACTGAAGCTTTCTTT.

The chain employs TRBV9 and TRBJ1-1; D might be TRBD1 (6 bases). V lost 4 bases, J lost 5 bases, and 18 bases lay in between. Germline V gene data show CDR1 as SGDLS and CDR2 as YYNGEE. The CDR3 covers 15 residues. The CDR3 DNA follows: TGTGCCAGCAGCCCCGGGGGGGGGCAGAGGACTGAAGCTTTCTTT. Encoded protein: CASSPGGGQRTEAFF.

The chain links TRBV5-4 to TRBJ1-1; 7 bases fit TRBD1. V lost 1 base and J lost 7; bases outside the gene matches: 1. The CDR3 contains 12 residues. Per the germline V gene, CDR1 is SGHNT and CDR2 is YYREEE (reference sequence). The CDR3 region is CASSLYRGEAFF. For the CDR3, the DNA is TGTGCCAGCAGCTTGTACAGGGGTGAAGCTTTCTTT.

The rearrangement links TRBV29-1 to TRBJ1-6; the D gene is possibly TRBD1 (6 bases). Trimming shortened V by 4 bases and J by 6 bases, and 19 bases separated the two germline ends. Germline V gives CDR1 SQVTM, CDR2 ANQGSEA. The CDR3 sequence is 16 residues long. CDR3 residues: CSVVFTGKGSNSPLHF. In DNA form, the CDR3 reads TGCAGCGTTGTATTTACAGGGAAGGGGAGTAATTCACCCCTCCACTTT.

The chain has TRBV11-2 and TRBJ1-1; 9 bases align to TRBD1. Trimming cost V 5 bases and J 8 bases; bases outside gene matches: 9. Germline values: CDR1 SGHAT, CDR2 FQNNGV. The CDR3 length is 14 residues. The CDR3 sequence: CASSQTGGELEAFF. In nucleotides, the CDR3 is TGTGCCAGCAGCCAAACAGGGGGCGAACTAGAAGCTTTCTTT.

This clone was observed a handful of times. The rearrangement links TRBV6-6 to TRBJ2-7; 13 bases agree with TRBD2. The CDR3 has 16 amino acids. CDR1 MNHNY and CDR2 SVGAGI come from the germline V gene (reference sequence). With V trimmed by 5 bases and J by 1 base, 5 bases remained unmatched. The CDR3 protein is CASSGTSGVTSYEQYF. The CDR3 DNA sequence: TGTGCCAGCAGTGGGACTAGCGGGGTAACTTCCTACGAGCAGTACTTC.

The chain uses TRBV7-9 and TRBJ2-5; D remains ambiguous. The V gene lost 11 bases and the J gene lost 0 bases, with 19 bases spanning the gap. Germline V gives CDR1 SEHNR, CDR2 FQNEAQ (reference sequence). The CDR3 is made up of 15 amino acids. The CDR3 spells CAAPIDGANQETQYF. CDR3 in DNA: TGTGCCGCTCCAATTGACGGAGCAAACCAAGAGACCCAGTACTTC. The full variable domain, with the rest looked up from reference TRBV7-9 and TRBJ2-5, is DTGVSQNPRHKITKRGQNVTFRCDPISEHNRLYWYRQTLGQGPEFLTYFQNEAQLEKSRLLSDRFSAERPKGSFSTLEIQRTEQGDSAMYLCAAPIDGANQETQYFGPGTRLLVL.

In the case of this clone: Other DNA sequences within the sample encode an identical CDR3. The V gene is TRBV5-1, the J gene TRBJ2-7; 10 bases are shared with TRBD2. The ends lost 4 bases at V and 0 bases at J; junction bases unmatched: 7. The CDR3 consists of 16 residues. Germline V gene lookup returns CDR1 SGHRS and CDR2 YFSETQ. The CDR3 DNA reads as TGCGCCAGCAGCCAAATGACTAGCGGGCTCTCCTACGAGCAGTACTTC. This encodes CASSQMTSGLSYEQYF.